Below, 26 T cell receptor beta chains from the same sample are listed, as sequenced in a study of CD8+CD57+ T cells in acquired aplastic anemia. An expansion of CD8+CD57+ cells by flow cytometry had been shown in patients chosen for sequencing. TCR beta VDJ and CDR3 were profiled, and genomic DNA was the template. TCRdb passed the reads through MiXCR, listing each CDR3 protein once. The sample lists roughly 250,000 distinct CDR3 sequences, approximately 82% occurring once. Material: sorted CD4+, CD8+, or CD8+CD57+ T cells (not recorded which) from PBMCs. The receptors come from a human donor with aplastic anemia.

The chain couples TRBV7-2 to TRBJ2-3; 8 bases line up with TRBD2. CDR3 length: 13 amino acids. Germline V gene sequence: CDR1 SGHTA, CDR2 FQGNSA. With V trimmed by 5 bases and J by 14 bases, 12 bases remained unmatched. The CDR3 DNA is TGTGCCAGCAGCGAAGCGGGAGCAGATACGACGTATTTT. It encodes CASSEAGADTTYF. Together with reference TRBV7-2 and TRBJ2-3, the CDR3 gives the full variable domain: GAGVSQSPSNKVTEKGKDVELRCDPISGHTALYWYRQSLGQGLEFLIYFQGNSAPDKSGLPSDRFSAERTGGSVSTLTIQRTQQEDSAVYLCASSEAGADTTYFGPGTRLTVL.

This chain joins TRBV29-1 and TRBJ1-2; D possibly corresponds to TRBD1 (5 bases). CDR3 length equals 14 residues. The V end was cut by 4 bases, the J end by 8 bases, with 20 bases between. Germline V gene sequence: CDR1 SQVTM, CDR2 ANQGSEA. DNA of the CDR3: TGCAGCGTTGGATTGAGGGGACCCGATAGGGGCTACACCTTC. Translation: CSVGLRGPDRGYTF.

To note about this clonotype: Relative to the germline gene, one junction end is altered; a read error may explain this. CDR3 in DNA: TGTGCCAGCGGGGACGGGGGCACCGATAAAGCTTACTTT. It codes for CASGDGGTDKAYF. The rearrangement uses TRBV15 and TRBJ1-1; TRBD1 might be the D (6 bases). Per germline, CDR1 LNHNV and CDR2 YYDKDF (reference sequence). The CDR3 sequence is 13 residues long.

This chain joins TRBV7-6 and TRBJ2-5; TRBD2 is a possible D gene (6 bases). Germline V gives CDR1 SGHVS, CDR2 FNYEAQ. V was trimmed by 2 bases and J by 11 bases, leaving 24 bases between them. The CDR3 contains 16 residues. The CDR3 region has the DNA TGTGCCAGCAGCTTACCCGACGGGAGAAAACAGACCCAGCAGTACTTC. Translated, it gives CASSLPDGRKQTQQYF.

This clonotype was counted ten times or more. The V and J genes are TRBV20-1 and TRBJ2-7; the D is unclear. The germline gives CDR1 DFQATT, CDR2 SNEGSKA (reference sequence). V was pared by 5 bases and J by 1 base, with 12 bases between. This CDR3 has 13 residues. The CDR3 DNA follows: TGCAGTGCTCCATTCGTAGATTCCTACGAGCAGTACTTC. This gives the protein CSAPFVDSYEQYF.

V usage is TRBV9 and J usage is TRBJ1-1; 8 nucleotides line up with TRBD1. Trimming removed 4 bases from V and 12 bases from J; junction bases left unmatched: 17. Looked up from germline, CDR1 is SGDLS and CDR2 is YYNGEE. This CDR3 has 15 residues. The CDR3 is CASSLDRTGNNTSFF. The CDR3 bases are TGTGCCAGCAGCTTAGATCGGACAGGGAACAACACCTCTTTCTTT.

The CDR3 DNA reads as TGTGCCAGCAGCTTAGATCTGAGAAAGGGTGGGGAGCAGTTCTTC. Its protein is CASSLDLRKGGEQFF. V is TRBV11-3 and J is TRBJ2-1; D remains ambiguous. V was trimmed by 0 bases and J by 10 bases, leaving 16 bases between them. The CDR3 covers 15 residues. CDR1 is SGHNT, CDR2 YENEEA, per germline.

The V gene is TRBV5-8, the J gene TRBJ2-7; D possibly matches TRBD1 or TRBD2 (6 bases each). Trimming removed 2 bases at V and 7 bases at J, with 16 bases between. The CDR3 consists of 14 residues. Germline-derived CDR1 and CDR2 are SGHTS and YDEGEE. The CDR3 sequence: CASSFATGAGEQYV. The CDR3 DNA reads as TGTGCCAGCAGCTTTGCTACGGGGGCCGGGGAGCAGTACGTC.

This clonotype was seen at least ten times. The CDR3 DNA reads as TGTGCCAGCAGTTACCAGTCGAACACCGGGGAGCTGTTTTTT. Translation: CASSYQSNTGELFF. V usage is TRBV27 and J usage is TRBJ2-2; D gene uncertain. CDR1 and CDR2 (germline): MNHEY, SMNVEV (reference sequence). The CDR3 extends over 14 amino acids. V lost 4 bases and J 0 bases, leaving 6 bases between the germline ends.

This clonotype occurred once. V usage is TRBV5-4 and J usage is TRBJ1-2; the D gene is possibly TRBD1 (5 bases). The CDR3 sequence is 14 residues long. Trimming stripped 2 bases from V and 4 bases from J, with 12 bases between. CDR1 is SGHNT, CDR2 YYREEE, per germline (reference sequence). In DNA form, the CDR3 reads TGTGCCAGCAGCTTTCAAAGAAGGGGCTATGGCTACACCTTC. Translation gives CASSFQRRGYGYTF.

Turning to this clonotype: This likely comes from a read error, as the CDR3 has no conserved phenylalanine or tryptophan at its end. Because the CDR3's place on the DNA is in doubt, the DNA is left out and the CDR3 is given as listed by TCRdb. The gene calls are TRBV7-9 and TRBJ1-1; TRBD1, the D gene given by the table, was not confirmed from the DNA. Germline loops: CDR1 SEHNR, CDR2 FQNEAQ (reference sequence). The CDR3 is 13 amino acids in total, end residues counted. The CDR3 sequence is CASSKGGGRAPLH.

CDR3 DNA: TGTGCCAGCAGCCAACCGGGCCAGACGGATAATTCACCCCTCCACTTT. This codes for CASSQPGQTDNSPLHF. This sequence joins TRBV6-2 or TRBV6-3 and TRBJ1-6; D is unresolved. This CDR3 has 16 residues. With 6 bases removed from V and 5 bases from J, the gap between germline ends came to 17 bases. CDR1 and CDR2 from the germline V gene are MNHEY and SVGEGT.

The table lists this clonotype with a few counts. V and J are TRBV11-3 and TRBJ2-1, with 8 bases that match TRBD1. With 0 bases clipped from V and 6 bases from J, the junction kept 4 bases outside the gene matches. The length of the CDR3 is 15 residues. Germline CDR1 is SGHNT and CDR2 is YENEEA. The CDR3 region is CASSLDLTGANEQFF. Here the CDR3 DNA reads TGTGCCAGCAGCTTAGATCTGACAGGGGCCAATGAGCAGTTCTTC.

The J gene is TRBJ2-3, the V gene TRBV5-4, with TRBD2 identical over 10 bases. Germline V gives CDR1 SGHNT, CDR2 YYREEE (reference sequence). There are 15 residues in the CDR3. With 1 base clipped from V and 11 bases from J, the junction kept 10 bases outside the gene matches. The CDR3 protein is CASSLPSGGGNEQYF. The DNA of the CDR3 is TGTGCCAGCAGCTTGCCTAGCGGGGGAGGAAATGAGCAGTATTTT.

The chain couples TRBV7-2 to TRBJ2-1; D is perhaps TRBD2 (7 bases). The germline V gene encodes CDR1 SGHTA and CDR2 FQGNSA. CDR3 size: 16 residues. With 2 bases removed from V and 12 bases from J, the gap between germline ends came to 23 bases. Here the CDR3 reads CASSLQSGGGTATQFF. Here the CDR3 DNA reads TGTGCCAGCAGCTTACAAAGCGGCGGGGGCACAGCTACGCAGTTCTTC.

About this clonotype: An end of the junction differs from the germline gene, which may be a read error. The chain is built from TRBV7-9 and TRBJ2-3; D remains ambiguous. The germline V gene has CDR1 SEHNR and CDR2 FQNEAQ (reference sequence). This CDR3 is built from 13 residues. The chain's CDR3 is CASSLGATEPFFF. Written as DNA, the CDR3 is TGTGCCAGCAGCTTAGGGGCCACGGAGCCGTTTTTTTTT. Looking up the rest from reference TRBV7-9 and TRBJ2-3 gives the full variable domain: DTGVSQNPRHKITKRGQNVTFRCDPISEHNRLYWYRQTLGQGPEFLTYFQNEAQLEKSRLLSDRFSAERPKGSFSTLEIQRTEQGDSAMYLCASSLGATEPFFFGPGTRLTVL.

This clonotype came up once. The junction differs from germline at one of its ends, possibly a read error. The rearrangement joins TRBV7-9 to TRBJ1-3; D not resolved. The CDR3 loop spans 13 amino acids. CDR1 and CDR2 from the germline V gene are SEHNR and FQNEAQ (reference sequence). CDR3 sequence: CASSQHDGNTVYF. DNA for the CDR3: TGCGCCAGCAGCCAACACGATGGGAACACCGTATATTTC.

The chain combines TRBV9 with TRBJ2-3; TRBD2 might be the D (6 bases). V shed 5 bases and J shed 6 bases, with 10 bases lying between them. The CDR3 sequence is 12 residues long. CDR1 is SGDLS and CDR2 is YYNGEE in the germline V gene. DNA for the CDR3: TGTGCCAGCAGGGGAGGTCCCGATACGCAGTATTTT. Its protein is CASRGGPDTQYF.

The genes are TRBV15 and TRBJ2-1; TRBD1 matches 8 bases. V lost 0 bases, J lost 5 bases, and 0 bases stayed unmatched. Germline lookup yields CDR1 LNHNV and CDR2 YYDKDF (reference sequence). This CDR3 spans 14 amino acids. CDR3 loop: CATSRETGDNEQFF. The CDR3 nucleotides are TGTGCCACCAGCAGAGAGACAGGGGACAATGAGCAGTTCTTC.

The rearrangement uses TRBV11-3 and TRBJ2-7; D not certain. CDR1 is SGHNT and CDR2 is YENEEA in the germline V gene. V lost 1 base to trimming and J lost 2 bases, with 12 bases between them. The CDR3 loop spans 15 amino acids. The CDR3 loop is CASSLVGTVTYEQYF. Written as DNA, the CDR3 is TGTGCCAGCAGCTTAGTGGGAACAGTGACCTACGAGCAGTACTTC.

Note on this clonotype: This clone may be a read error of a much larger clone one base away. The gene calls are TRBV2 and TRBJ2-1, with D perhaps given as TRBD1 or TRBD2 (6 bases each). The CDR3 spans 13 residues. Germline V gene data show CDR1 as SNHLY and CDR2 as FYNNEI. The CDR3 coding sequence is TGTGCCAGCGGGGACGGGGGCACCAATACGCAGTTCTTT. This translates into CASGDGGTNTQFF.

In this sample, this clonotype turned up a few times. The V gene is TRBV15, the J gene TRBJ2-5; tentative D call: TRBD2 (5 bases). The CDR3 has 14 residues. Germline loops: CDR1 LNHNV, CDR2 YYDKDF (reference sequence). V was pared by 4 bases and J by 2 bases, with 11 bases between. CDR3 bases: TGTGCCACCAGCATTGGTAGCGAGCAAGAGACCCAGTACTTC. This gives the protein CATSIGSEQETQYF. Supplemented by reference TRBV15 and TRBJ2-5, the full variable domain reads DAMVIQNPRYQVTQFGKPVTLSCSQTLNHNVMYWYQQKSSQAPKLLFHYYDKDFNNEADTPDNFQSRRPNTSFCFLDIRSPGLGDTAMYLCATSIGSEQETQYFGPGTRLLVL.

With regard to this clonotype: The missing conserved phenylalanine or tryptophan at the end of this CDR3 makes a read error likely. The DNA is left out, because the CDR3 cannot be placed on it with certainty; the CDR3 is given as TCRdb lists it. The chain recombines TRBV7-8 with TRBJ2-4. Per the germline V gene, CDR1 is SGHVS and CDR2 is FQNEAQ. The CDR3 contains 12 residues when both ends are counted. CDR3 sequence: CASSGAGNIDTQ.

The chain has TRBV7-3 and TRBJ2-1, with 7 positions matching TRBD2. V lost 6 bases to trimming and J lost 13 bases; unmatched junction nucleotides: 18. Germline-derived CDR1 and CDR2 are SGHTA and FQGTGA. The CDR3 consists of 15 residues. The CDR3 protein is CASSSSGTWGKDQFF. CDR3 DNA sequence: TGTGCCAGCAGTTCGAGCGGGACTTGGGGAAAGGACCAGTTCTTC.

Comments on this clonotype: Compared with germline, one end of the junction differs, possibly owing to a read error. This chain connects TRBV19 to TRBJ2-1, with a tentative D call TRBD2 (6 bases). CDR1 LNHDA and CDR2 SQIVND come from the germline V gene (reference sequence). This CDR3 contains 15 residues. In DNA form, the CDR3 reads TGCGCCAGCAGCTTTTCCGCCGGGGGATTGGATGAGCAGTTCTTC. This encodes CASSFSAGGLDEQFF.

Remarks on this clonotype: The CDR3 carries no conserved terminal phenylalanine or tryptophan, so it likely arises from a read error. The DNA is omitted, as the CDR3 cannot be located on it reliably, and the CDR3 follows TCRdb's listing. The rearrangement joins TRBV7-8 to TRBJ2-3. Per the germline V gene, CDR1 is SGHVS and CDR2 is FQNEAQ. A total of 12 residues make up the CDR3, ends included. The CDR3 region is CASSLASDPQSQ.